This T cell receptor beta chain was documented in a study of T cell clones after liver transplantation. Study-level background: Three of eight recipients were HCV-positive; others had non-autoimmune, non-viral indications. General study findings and limits: In 5 of 8 subjects, circulating graft-donor-reactive CD4 TCRbeta sequences fell significantly after transplant.

TCRdb's table, derived via immunoSEQ multiplex PCR, lists solely in-frame clones and lacks some. The table shows approximately 75,000 clones, with around 80% occurring only once. Concerning this clone: Its antigen is currently unknown.

V lost 4 bases and J lost 6, with 6 bases in between. There are 12 residues in the CDR3. Per the germline V gene, CDR1 is MDHEN and CDR2 is SYDVKM. This clonotype was sampled from a human patient who received a liver transplant. Some T cells may be supplied by the graft donor. The source material was CD4+ T cells from blood, sampled 12 months after liver transplant. The V call is TRBV28, the J call TRBJ2-2; D remains unclear. The CDR3 nucleotides are TGTGCCAGCAGTTCGCAGGCCGGGGAGCTGTTTTTT. Translated: CASSSQAGELFF.